Listed below are T cell receptor beta chains from one sample, sequenced in a study of blood T cell repertoires in COVID-19. Clones were sequenced by immunoSEQ multiplex PCR, and TCRdb holds only the in-frame ones, with some missing. The sample has 250,000 to 300,000 clones; approximately 87% are singletons. The material sequenced was peripheral blood. Every receptor here comes from a woman under 40 with COVID-19, enrolled during active disease. The CDR3 runs from the conserved cysteine through the conserved F or W. D genes are given only for firm matches. Where a row states a size, it is once, few, many or the class of an expanded clone; other rows omit it.

V	D	size	J	CDR3	DNA
TRBV3-1/TRBV3-2	TRBD2	NA	TRBJ2-2	CASSQDLAGGPWELFF	TGTGCCAGCAGCCAAGATCTAGCGGGGGGGCCCTGGGAGCTGTTTTTT
TRBV19	NA	NA	TRBJ1-5	CASSPDPLVGGMSNQPQHF	TGTGCCAGTAGTCCCGACCCGCTTGTAGGAGGGATGAGCAATCAGCCCCAGCATTTT
TRBV3-1/TRBV3-2	NA	few	TRBJ1-4	CASSPSILGNRHNEKLFF	TGTGCCAGCAGCCCCTCGATCCTCGGTAACAGACATAATGAAAAACTGTTTTTT
TRBV29-1	TRBD1	NA	TRBJ1-2	CSATYPTGIYNGYTF	TGCAGCGCTACCTACCCGACAGGGATTTATAATGGCTACACCTTC
TRBV28	TRBD1	NA	TRBJ1-5	CASRWGQGGNQPQHF	TGTGCCAGCAGATGGGGACAGGGGGGAAATCAGCCCCAGCATTTT
TRBV15	TRBD1	NA	TRBJ2-3	CATSTDTGGSTDTQYF	TGTGCCACCAGCACGGACACAGGGGGGAGCACAGATACGCAGTATTTT
TRBV9	NA	NA	TRBJ2-1	CASSIPPTRLDSPPSYNEQFF	TGTGCCAGCAGCATTCCTCCCACCCGGCTGGACAGCCCCCCCTCCTACAATGAGCAGTTCTTC
TRBV5-4	TRBD2	few	TRBJ2-3	CASRTGGGGFSTDTQYF	TGTGCCAGCCGCACCGGGGGCGGGGGGTTTAGCACAGATACGCAGTATTTT
TRBV10-1	TRBD1	NA	TRBJ1-1	CASSESTGRGNTEAFF	TGCGCCAGCAGTGAGTCGACAGGGCGCGGGAACACTGAAGCTTTCTTT
TRBV6-4	TRBD2	NA	TRBJ2-3	CASSELAGAGSTDTQYF	TGTGCCAGCAGTGAACTAGCGGGGGCCGGGAGCACAGATACGCAGTATTTT
TRBV24-1	TRBD2	once	TRBJ2-7	CATSDPRTSGGVQYF	TGTGCCACCAGTGACCCACGGACTAGCGGGGGGGTACAGTACTTC
TRBV11-2	TRBD1	NA	TRBJ2-7	CASSFGTGGSYEQYF	TGTGCCAGCAGCTTCGGGACAGGGGGTTCCTACGAGCAGTACTTC
TRBV5-1	NA	NA	TRBJ2-5	CASRDTSKETQYF	TGCGCCAGCAGAGACACTAGCAAGGAGACCCAGTACTTC
TRBV27	TRBD2	NA	TRBJ2-1	CASTGTSFEQFF	TGTGCCAGCACCGGGACTAGCTTCGAGCAGTTCTTC
TRBV5-1	TRBD1	NA	TRBJ2-7	CASSETGTGWDEQYF	TGCGCCAGCAGCGAGACCGGGACAGGGTGGGACGAGCAGTACTTC
TRBV3-1/TRBV3-2	NA	NA	TRBJ1-1	CASSQGPNTEAFF	TGTGCCAGCAGCCAGGGGCCAAACACTGAAGCTTTCTTT
TRBV20-1	NA	NA	TRBJ1-1	CSASPGYTEAFF	TGCAGTGCTAGTCCGGGTTACACTGAAGCTTTCTTT
TRBV28	TRBD2	NA	TRBJ2-7	CASNSGLAGDTPMTWGQYF	TGTGCCAGCAACTCGGGACTAGCGGGGGACACCCCAATGACTTGGGGGCAGTACTTC
TRBV5-1	TRBD2	once	TRBJ2-5	CASSLASGGIETQYF	TGCGCCAGCAGCTTGGCTAGCGGGGGGATCGAGACCCAGTACTTC
TRBV29-1	NA	NA	TRBJ2-7	CSVALSSYEQYF	TGCAGCGTGGCCTTAAGCTCCTACGAGCAGTACTTC
TRBV13	TRBD1	NA	TRBJ2-7	CASSQDRAYEQYF	TGTGCCAGCAGCCAGGACAGGGCCTACGAGCAGTACTTC
TRBV5-1	NA	NA	TRBJ1-1	CASSSSYEAEAFF	TGCGCCAGCAGCTCTTCATATGAGGCTGAAGCTTTCTTT
TRBV11-3	TRBD2	NA	TRBJ2-7	CASSPTGGHEQYF	TGTGCCAGCAGCCCCACGGGAGGACACGAGCAGTACTTC
TRBV7-2	NA	few	TRBJ2-6	CASSLRVTGANVLTF	TGTGCCAGCAGCTTGAGGGTAACTGGGGCCAACGTCCTGACTTTC
TRBV9	TRBD1	NA	TRBJ2-2	CASSDPSTTGYFTGELFF	TGTGCCAGCAGCGACCCATCTACGACAGGGTATTTCACCGGGGAGCTGTTTTTT
TRBV5-1	TRBD2	NA	TRBJ2-7	CASSGGTSGLSYEQYF	TGCGCCAGCAGCGGCGGGACTAGCGGACTCTCCTACGAGCAGTACTTC
TRBV4-2	NA	NA	TRBJ2-1	CASSPGWAREQFF	TGTGCCAGCAGCCCAGGATGGGCGCGCGAGCAGTTCTTC
TRBV5-4	TRBD1	NA	TRBJ2-5	CASSSTQGARETQYF	TGTGCCAGCAGCTCAACCCAGGGGGCCCGGGAGACCCAGTACTTC
TRBV19	NA	NA	TRBJ2-2	CASRPNGGGARGELFF	TGTGCCAGTAGGCCGAACGGTGGAGGGGCGCGTGGGGAGCTGTTTTTT
TRBV19	TRBD1	NA	TRBJ1-2	CASGGTGTGGGYTF	TGTGCCAGCGGGGGAACCGGGACAGGGGGCGGCTACACCTTC
TRBV7-6	TRBD2	NA	TRBJ2-5	CASSQRGAQYF	TGTGCCAGCAGCCAACGGGGGGCCCAGTACTTC
TRBV13	TRBD2	NA	TRBJ2-5	CASSLSLTGGQETQYF	TGTGCCAGCAGCCTCTCTTTGACGGGGGGGCAAGAGACCCAGTACTTC
TRBV5-1	TRBD2	NA	TRBJ2-1	CASSPLVGTSGAYNEQFF	TGCGCCAGCAGCCCCCTCGTCGGGACTAGCGGTGCCTACAATGAGCAGTTCTTC
TRBV15	NA	NA	TRBJ2-1	CATSRILTRSSYNEQFF	TGTGCCACCAGCAGGATATTAACGCGGAGCTCCTACAATGAGCAGTTCTTC
TRBV7-9	NA	NA	TRBJ1-2	CASSPSQGSGYTF	TGTGCCAGCAGCCCGTCCCAGGGGTCTGGCTACACCTTC